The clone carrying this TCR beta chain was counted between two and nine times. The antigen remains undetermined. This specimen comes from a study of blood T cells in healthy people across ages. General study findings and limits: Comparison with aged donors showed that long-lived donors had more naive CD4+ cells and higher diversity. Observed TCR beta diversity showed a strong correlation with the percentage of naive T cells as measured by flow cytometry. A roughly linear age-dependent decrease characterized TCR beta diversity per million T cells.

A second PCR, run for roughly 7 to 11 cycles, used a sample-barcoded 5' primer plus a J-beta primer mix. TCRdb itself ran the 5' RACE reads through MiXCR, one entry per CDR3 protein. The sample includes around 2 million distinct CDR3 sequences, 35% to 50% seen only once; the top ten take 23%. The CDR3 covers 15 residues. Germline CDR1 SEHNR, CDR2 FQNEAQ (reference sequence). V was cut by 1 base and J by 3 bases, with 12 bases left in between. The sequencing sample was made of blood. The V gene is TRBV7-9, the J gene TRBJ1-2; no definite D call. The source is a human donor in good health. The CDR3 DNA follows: TGTGCCAGCAGCTTAGGCACCATCTCTGACTATGGCTACACCTTC. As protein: CASSLGTISDYGYTF.